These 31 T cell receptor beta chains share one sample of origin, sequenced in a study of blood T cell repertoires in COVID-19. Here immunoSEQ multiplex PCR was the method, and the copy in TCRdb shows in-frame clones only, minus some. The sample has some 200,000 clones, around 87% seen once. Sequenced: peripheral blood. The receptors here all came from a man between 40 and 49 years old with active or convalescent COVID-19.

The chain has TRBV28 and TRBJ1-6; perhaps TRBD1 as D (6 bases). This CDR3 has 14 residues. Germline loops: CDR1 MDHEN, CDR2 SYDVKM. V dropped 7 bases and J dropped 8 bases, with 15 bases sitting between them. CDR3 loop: CASTADSWDSPLHF. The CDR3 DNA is TGTGCCAGCACCGCGGACAGTTGGGATTCACCCCTCCACTTT.

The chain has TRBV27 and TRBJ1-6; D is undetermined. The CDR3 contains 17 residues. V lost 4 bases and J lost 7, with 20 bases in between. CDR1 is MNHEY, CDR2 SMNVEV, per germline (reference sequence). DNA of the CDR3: TGTGCCAGCAGTTCCCTCCCGGACCGGACTGTAAATTCACCCCTCCACTTT. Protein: CASSSLPDRTVNSPLHF.

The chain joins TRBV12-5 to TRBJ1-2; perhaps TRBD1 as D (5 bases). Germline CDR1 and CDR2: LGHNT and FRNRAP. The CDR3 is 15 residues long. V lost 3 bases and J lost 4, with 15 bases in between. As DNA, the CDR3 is TGTGCTAGTGGTTTCTCCCAGGGTTGGGTCTATGGCTACACCTTC. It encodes CASGFSQGWVYGYTF.

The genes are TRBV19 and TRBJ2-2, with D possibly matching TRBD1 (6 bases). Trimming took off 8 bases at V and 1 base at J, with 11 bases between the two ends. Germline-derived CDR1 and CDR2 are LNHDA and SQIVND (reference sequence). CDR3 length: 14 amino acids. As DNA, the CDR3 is TGTGCCAGTTACGACAGGCGGAACACCGGGGAGCTGTTTTTT. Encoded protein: CASYDRRNTGELFF.

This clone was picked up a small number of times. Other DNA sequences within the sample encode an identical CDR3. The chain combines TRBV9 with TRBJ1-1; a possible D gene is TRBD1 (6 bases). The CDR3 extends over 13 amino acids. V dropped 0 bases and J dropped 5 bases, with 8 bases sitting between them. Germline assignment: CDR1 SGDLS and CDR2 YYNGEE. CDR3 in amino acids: CASSVARGTEAFF. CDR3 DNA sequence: TGTGCCAGCAGCGTAGCCAGGGGAACTGAAGCTTTCTTT.

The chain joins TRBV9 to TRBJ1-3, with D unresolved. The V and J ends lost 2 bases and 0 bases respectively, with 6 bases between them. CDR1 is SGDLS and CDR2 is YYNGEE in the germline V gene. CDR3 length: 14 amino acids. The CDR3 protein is CASSVRDSGNTIYF. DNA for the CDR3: TGTGCCAGCAGCGTCCGGGACTCTGGAAACACCATATATTTT.

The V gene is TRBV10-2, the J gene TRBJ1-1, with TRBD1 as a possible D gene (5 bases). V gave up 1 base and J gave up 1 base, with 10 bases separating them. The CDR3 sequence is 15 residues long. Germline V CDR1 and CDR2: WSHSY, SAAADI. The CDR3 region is CASSELGHSNTEAFF. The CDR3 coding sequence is TGCGCCAGCAGTGAGTTGGGGCACTCGAACACTGAAGCTTTCTTT.

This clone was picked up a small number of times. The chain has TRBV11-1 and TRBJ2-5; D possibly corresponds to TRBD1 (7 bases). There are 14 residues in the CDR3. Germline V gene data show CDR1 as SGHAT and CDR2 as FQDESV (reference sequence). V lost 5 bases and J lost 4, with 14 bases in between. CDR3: CASSPRQGGETQYF. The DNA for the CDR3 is TGTGCCAGCAGCCCGAGACAGGGAGGAGAGACCCAGTACTTC.

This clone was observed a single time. The CDR3 coding sequence is TGTGCCTGGAGTGATGGACAGGGCGAAGCTTTCTTT. The encoded protein is CAWSDGQGEAFF. V gene TRBV30 combines with J gene TRBJ1-1; 8 bases are shared with TRBD1. V shed 1 base, J shed 8 bases, and the junction held 3 bases outside the gene matches. Germline CDR1 and CDR2: GTSNPN and SVGIG (reference sequence). The CDR3 totals 12 residues.

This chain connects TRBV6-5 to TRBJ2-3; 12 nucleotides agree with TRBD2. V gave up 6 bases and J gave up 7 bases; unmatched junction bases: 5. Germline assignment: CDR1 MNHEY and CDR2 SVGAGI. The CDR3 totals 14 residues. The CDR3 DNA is TGTGCCAGCAGCACTAGCGGGGGGACCTATACGCAGTATTTT. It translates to CASSTSGGTYTQYF.

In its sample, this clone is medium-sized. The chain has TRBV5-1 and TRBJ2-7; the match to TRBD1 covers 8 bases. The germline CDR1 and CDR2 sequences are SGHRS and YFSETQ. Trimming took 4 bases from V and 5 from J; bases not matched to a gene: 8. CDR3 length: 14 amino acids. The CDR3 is CASSQSGQADEQYF. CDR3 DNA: TGCGCCAGCAGCCAATCGGGACAGGCGGACGAGCAGTACTTC.

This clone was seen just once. CDR3 amino acids: CASRLESRVNYGYTF. CDR3 coding DNA: TGTGCCAGCCGACTCGAAAGTCGAGTTAACTATGGCTACACCTTC. The V and J genes are TRBV6-5 and TRBJ1-2; D call uncertain. The germline gives CDR1 MNHEY, CDR2 SVGAGI. Trimming shortened V by 8 bases and J by 1 base, and 17 bases separated the two germline ends. This CDR3 contains 15 residues.

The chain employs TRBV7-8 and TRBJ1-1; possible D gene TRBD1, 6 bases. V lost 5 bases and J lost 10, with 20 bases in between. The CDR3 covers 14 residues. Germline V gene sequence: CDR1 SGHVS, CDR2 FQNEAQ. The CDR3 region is CASSPYRVHGGAFF. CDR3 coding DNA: TGTGCCAGCAGCCCGTACAGGGTCCATGGTGGAGCTTTCTTT.

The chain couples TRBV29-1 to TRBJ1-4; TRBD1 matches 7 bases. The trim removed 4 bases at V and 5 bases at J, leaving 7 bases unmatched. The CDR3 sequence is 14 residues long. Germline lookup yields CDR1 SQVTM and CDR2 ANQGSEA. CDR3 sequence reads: CSVAGGAINEKLFF. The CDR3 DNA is TGCAGCGTTGCAGGGGGTGCAATAAATGAAAAACTGTTTTTT. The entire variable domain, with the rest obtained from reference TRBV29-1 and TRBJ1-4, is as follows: SAVISQKPSRDICQRGTSLTIQCQVDSQVTMMFWYRQQPGQSLTLIATANQGSEATYESGFVIDKFPISRPNLTFSTLTVSNMSPEDSSIYLCSVAGGAINEKLFFGSGTQLSVL.

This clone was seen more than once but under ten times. The CDR3 DNA sequence: TGTGCCAGCAGTGACGCCCCGGGGTACGAGCAGTACTTC. It codes for CASSDAPGYEQYF. This chain links TRBV6-4 with TRBJ2-7; D might be TRBD2 (5 bases). The V gene lost 2 bases and the J gene lost 4 bases, with 9 bases spanning the gap. This CDR3 has 13 amino acids. Germline V gene data show CDR1 as MRHNA and CDR2 as SNTAGT.

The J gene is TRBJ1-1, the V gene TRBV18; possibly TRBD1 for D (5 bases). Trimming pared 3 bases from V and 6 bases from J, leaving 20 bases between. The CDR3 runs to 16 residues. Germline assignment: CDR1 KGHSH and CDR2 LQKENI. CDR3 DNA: TGTGCCAGCTCACCCGCTGCGGGAGGGGTGGTGGCTGAAGCTTTCTTT. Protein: CASSPAAGGVVAEAFF.

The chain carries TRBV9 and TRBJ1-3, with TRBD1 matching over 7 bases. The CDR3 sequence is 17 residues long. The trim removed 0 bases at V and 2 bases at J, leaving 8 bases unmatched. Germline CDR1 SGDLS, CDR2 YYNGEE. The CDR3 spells CASSVAPGDRAGNTIYF. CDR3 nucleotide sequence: TGTGCCAGCAGCGTAGCCCCTGGCGACAGGGCTGGAAACACCATATATTTT. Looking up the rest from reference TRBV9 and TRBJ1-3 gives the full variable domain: DSGVTQTPKHLITATGQRVTLRCSPRSGDLSVYWYQQSLDQGLQFLIQYYNGEERAKGNILERFSAQQFPDLHSELNLSSLELGDSALYFCASSVAPGDRAGNTIYFGEGSWLTVV.

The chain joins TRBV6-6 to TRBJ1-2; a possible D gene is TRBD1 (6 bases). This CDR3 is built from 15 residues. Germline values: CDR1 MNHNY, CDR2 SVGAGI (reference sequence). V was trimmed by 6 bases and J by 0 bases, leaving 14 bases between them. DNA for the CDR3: TGTGCCAGCAGCTCCACAGGGAGCCCTAACTATGGCTACACCTTC. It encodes CASSSTGSPNYGYTF.

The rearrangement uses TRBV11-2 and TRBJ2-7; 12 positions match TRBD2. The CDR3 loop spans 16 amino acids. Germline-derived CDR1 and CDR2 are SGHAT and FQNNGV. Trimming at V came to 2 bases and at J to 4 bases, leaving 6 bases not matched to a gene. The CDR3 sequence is CASSLPTSGGTYEQYF. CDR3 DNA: TGTGCCAGCAGCTTACCTACTAGCGGGGGGACATACGAGCAGTACTTC.

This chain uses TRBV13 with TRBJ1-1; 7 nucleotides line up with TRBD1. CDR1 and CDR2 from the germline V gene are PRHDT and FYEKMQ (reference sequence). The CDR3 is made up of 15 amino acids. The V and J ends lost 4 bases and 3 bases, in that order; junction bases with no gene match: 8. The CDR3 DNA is TGTGCCAGCAGCTCGAACCCTACAGGGGACACTGAAGCTTTCTTT. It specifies CASSSNPTGDTEAFF.

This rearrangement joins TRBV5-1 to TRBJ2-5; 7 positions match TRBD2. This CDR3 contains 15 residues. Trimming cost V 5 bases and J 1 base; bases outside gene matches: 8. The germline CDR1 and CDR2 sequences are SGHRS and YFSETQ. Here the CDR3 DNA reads TGCGCCAGCAGTCCGCAGCTAGCGGCCCAAGAGACCCAGTACTTC. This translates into CASSPQLAAQETQYF.

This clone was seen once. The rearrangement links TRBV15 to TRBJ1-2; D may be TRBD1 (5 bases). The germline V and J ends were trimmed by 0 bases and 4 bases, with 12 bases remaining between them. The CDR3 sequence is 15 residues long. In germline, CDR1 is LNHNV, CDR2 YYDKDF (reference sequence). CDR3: CATSRDTEGSYGYTF. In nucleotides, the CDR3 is TGTGCCACCAGCAGAGATACGGAGGGGTCCTATGGCTACACCTTC.

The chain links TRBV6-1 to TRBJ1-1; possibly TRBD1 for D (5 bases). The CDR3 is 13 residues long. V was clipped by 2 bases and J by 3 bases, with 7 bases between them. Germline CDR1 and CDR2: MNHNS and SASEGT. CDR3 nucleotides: TGTGCCAGCAGTGAACCGGGGGACACTGAAGCTTTCTTT. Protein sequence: CASSEPGDTEAFF.

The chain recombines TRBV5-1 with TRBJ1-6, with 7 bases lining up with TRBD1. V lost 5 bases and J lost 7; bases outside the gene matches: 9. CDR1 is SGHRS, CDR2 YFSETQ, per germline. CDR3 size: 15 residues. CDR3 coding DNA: TGCGCCAGCAGTGATACGGGACAGCCAAATTCACCCCTCCACTTT. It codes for CASSDTGQPNSPLHF.

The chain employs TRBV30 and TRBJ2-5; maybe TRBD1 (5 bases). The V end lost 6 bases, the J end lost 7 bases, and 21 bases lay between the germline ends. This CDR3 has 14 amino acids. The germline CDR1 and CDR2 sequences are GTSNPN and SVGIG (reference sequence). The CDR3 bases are TGTGCCTGTGCTTGGGGCCCTCGCTGGGGGACCCAGTACTTC. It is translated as CACAWGPRWGTQYF.

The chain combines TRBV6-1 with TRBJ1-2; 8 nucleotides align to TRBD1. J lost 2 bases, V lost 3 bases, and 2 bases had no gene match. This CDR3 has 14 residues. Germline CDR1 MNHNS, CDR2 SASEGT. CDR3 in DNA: TGTGCCAGCAGTGAGGACAGGGTCAACTATGGCTACACCTTC. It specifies CASSEDRVNYGYTF.

In nucleotides, the CDR3 is TGCGCCAGCAGCCAAGATCCCAGTTTGCCCCAGCATTTT. This gives the protein CASSQDPSLPQHF. The chain links TRBV4-3 to TRBJ1-5; no clear D. The V gene's germline CDR1 is LGHNA and CDR2 YSLEER. Trimming took off 0 bases at V and 9 bases at J, with 9 bases between the two ends. The CDR3 is 13 amino acids.

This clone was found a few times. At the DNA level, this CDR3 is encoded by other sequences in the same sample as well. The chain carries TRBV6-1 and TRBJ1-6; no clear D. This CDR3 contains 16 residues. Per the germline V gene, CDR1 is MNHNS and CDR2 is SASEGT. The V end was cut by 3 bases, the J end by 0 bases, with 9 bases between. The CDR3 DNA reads TGTGCCAGCAGTGAGAGCCGCGGCTCCTATAATTCACCCCTCCACTTT. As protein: CASSESRGSYNSPLHF.

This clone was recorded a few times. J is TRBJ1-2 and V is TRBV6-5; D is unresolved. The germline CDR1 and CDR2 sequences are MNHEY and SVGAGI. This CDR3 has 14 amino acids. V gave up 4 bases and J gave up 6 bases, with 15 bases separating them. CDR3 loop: CASSSINQPDGYTF. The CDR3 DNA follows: TGTGCCAGCAGTTCTATAAATCAACCCGATGGCTACACCTTC.

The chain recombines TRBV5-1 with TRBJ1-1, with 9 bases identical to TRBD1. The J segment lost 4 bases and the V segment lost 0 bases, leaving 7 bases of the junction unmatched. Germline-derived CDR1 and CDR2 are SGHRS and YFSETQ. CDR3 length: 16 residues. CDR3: CASSLAIQGAITEAFF. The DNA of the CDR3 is TGCGCCAGCAGCTTGGCCATACAGGGGGCAATCACTGAAGCTTTCTTT. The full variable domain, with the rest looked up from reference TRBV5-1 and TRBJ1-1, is KAGVTQTPRYLIKTRGQQVTLSCSPISGHRSVSWYQQTPGQGLQFLFEYFSETQRNKGNFPGRFSGRQFSNSRSEMNVSTLELGDSALYLCASSLAIQGAITEAFFGQGTRLTVV.

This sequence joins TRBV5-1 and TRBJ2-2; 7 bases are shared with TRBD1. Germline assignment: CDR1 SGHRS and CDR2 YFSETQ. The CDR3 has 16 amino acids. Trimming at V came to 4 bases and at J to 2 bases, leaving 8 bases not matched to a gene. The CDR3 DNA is TGCGCCAGCAGCGTTTTGGGACAGCGTAACACCGGGGAGCTGTTTTTT. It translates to CASSVLGQRNTGELFF.